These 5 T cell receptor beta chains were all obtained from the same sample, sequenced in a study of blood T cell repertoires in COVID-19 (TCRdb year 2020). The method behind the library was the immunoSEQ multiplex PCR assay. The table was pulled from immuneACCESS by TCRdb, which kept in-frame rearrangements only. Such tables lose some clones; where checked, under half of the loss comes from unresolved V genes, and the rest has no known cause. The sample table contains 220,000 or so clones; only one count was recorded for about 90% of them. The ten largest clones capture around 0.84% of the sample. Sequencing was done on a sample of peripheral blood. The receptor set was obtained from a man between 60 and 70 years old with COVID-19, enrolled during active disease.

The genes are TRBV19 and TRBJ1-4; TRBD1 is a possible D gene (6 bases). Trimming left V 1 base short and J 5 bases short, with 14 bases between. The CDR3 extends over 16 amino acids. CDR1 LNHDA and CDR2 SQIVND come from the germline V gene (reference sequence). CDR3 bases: TGTGCCAGTAGTATAGGGACAGTATTGCCGAATGAAAAACTGTTTTTT. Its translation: CASSIGTVLPNEKLFF.

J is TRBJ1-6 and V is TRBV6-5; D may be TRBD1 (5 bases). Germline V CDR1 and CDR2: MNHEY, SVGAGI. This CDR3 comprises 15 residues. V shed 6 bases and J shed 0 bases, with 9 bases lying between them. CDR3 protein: CASRRDSSYNSPLHF. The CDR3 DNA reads TGTGCCAGCAGGCGAGACAGCTCCTATAATTCACCCCTCCACTTT.

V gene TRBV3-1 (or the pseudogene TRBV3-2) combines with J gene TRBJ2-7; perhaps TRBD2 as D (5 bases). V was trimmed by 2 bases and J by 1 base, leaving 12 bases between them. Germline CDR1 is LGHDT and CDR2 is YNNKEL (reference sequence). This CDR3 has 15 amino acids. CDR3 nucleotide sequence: TGTGCCAGCAGCCAACTCAGGACTGGATCCTACGAGCAGTACTTC. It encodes CASSQLRTGSYEQYF.

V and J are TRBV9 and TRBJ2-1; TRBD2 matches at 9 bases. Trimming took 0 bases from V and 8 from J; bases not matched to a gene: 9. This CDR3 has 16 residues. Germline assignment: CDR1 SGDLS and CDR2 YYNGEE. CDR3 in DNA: TGTGCCAGCAGCGTAGGGAGGTTGGGGACTAGCCATGAGCAGTTCTTC. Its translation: CASSVGRLGTSHEQFF.

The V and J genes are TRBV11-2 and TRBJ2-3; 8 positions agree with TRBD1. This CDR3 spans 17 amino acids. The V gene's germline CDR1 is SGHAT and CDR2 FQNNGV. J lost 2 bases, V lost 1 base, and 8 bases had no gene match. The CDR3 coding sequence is TGTGCCAGCAGCTTAGGACAGGGGCTGAAATCCACAGATACGCAGTATTTT. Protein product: CASSLGQGLKSTDTQYF. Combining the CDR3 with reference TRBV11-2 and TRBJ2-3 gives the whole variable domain EAGVAQSPRYKIIEKRQSVAFWCNPISGHATLYWYQQILGQGPKLLIQFQNNGVVDDSQLPKDRFSAERLKGVDSTLKIQPAKLEDSAVYLCASSLGQGLKSTDTQYFGPGTRLTVL.